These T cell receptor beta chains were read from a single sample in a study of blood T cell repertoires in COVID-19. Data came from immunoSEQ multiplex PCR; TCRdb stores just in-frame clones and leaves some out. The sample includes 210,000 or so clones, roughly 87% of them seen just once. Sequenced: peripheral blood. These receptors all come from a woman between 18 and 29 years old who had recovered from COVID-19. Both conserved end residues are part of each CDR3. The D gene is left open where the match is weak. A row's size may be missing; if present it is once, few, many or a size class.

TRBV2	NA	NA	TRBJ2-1	TGTGCCAGCAGCGGGAATTATGAGCAGTTCTTC	CASSGNYEQFF
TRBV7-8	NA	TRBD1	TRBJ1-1	TGTGCCAGCAGCTCCTACAGGGGCACTGAAGCTTTCTTT	CASSSYRGTEAFF
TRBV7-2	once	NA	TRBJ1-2	TGTGCCAGCAGCTTATTACAGGCAATTATAGACTATGGCTACACCTTC	CASSLLQAIIDYGYTF
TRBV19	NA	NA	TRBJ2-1	TGTGCCAGTAGCGGGGGTCCTAAGAGGCACAATGAGCAGTTCTTC	CASSGGPKRHNEQFF
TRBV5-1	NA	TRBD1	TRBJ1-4	TGCGCCAGCGGAAGACAGGGAGGTGAAAAACTGTTTTTT	CASGRQGGEKLFF
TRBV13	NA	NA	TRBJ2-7	TGTGCCAGCAGCTTAGGCCGGGCGGACAGTCCTAGTTCCCCCTCCTACGAGCAGTACTTC	CASSLGRADSPSSPSYEQYF
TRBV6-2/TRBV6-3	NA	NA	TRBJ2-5	TGTGCCAGCAGTTACGAGGGTGGGATGGTGGAAGAGACCCAGTACTTC	CASSYEGGMVEETQYF
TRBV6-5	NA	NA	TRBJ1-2	TGTGCCAGCAGTTCCGCCGGGGGGGTCTCTGGCTACACCTTC	CASSSAGGVSGYTF
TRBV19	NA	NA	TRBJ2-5	TGTGCCAGTAGTATAGCCTTGCAAGAGACCCAGTACTTC	CASSIALQETQYF
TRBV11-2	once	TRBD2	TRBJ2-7	TGTGCCAGCAGCCTACCCCCGGGGAGCGGGATAGAGAGGGAGCAGTACTTC	CASSLPPGSGIEREQYF
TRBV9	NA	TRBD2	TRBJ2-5	TGTGCCAGCGGGAGAGGTGTTCTAGCGGGAGACTGGGCGGAGACCCAGTACTTC	CASGRGVLAGDWAETQYF
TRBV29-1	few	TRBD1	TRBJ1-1	TGCAGCGCTGCGGACAGGGCTGAAACTGAAGCTTTCTTT	CSAADRAETEAFF
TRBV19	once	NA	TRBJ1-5	TGTGCCATCTCACAGGGTTCTCAGCCCCAGCATTTT	CAISQGSQPQHF
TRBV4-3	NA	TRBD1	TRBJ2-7	TGCGCCAGCAGCCAATCCCGACAGGGGAACTCCTACGAGCAGTACTTC	CASSQSRQGNSYEQYF
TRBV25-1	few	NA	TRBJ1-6	TGTGCCAGCAGTGAAGTTTTGGATCGGGGATCACCCCTCCACTTT	CASSEVLDRGSPLHF
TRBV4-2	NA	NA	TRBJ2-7	TGTGCCAGCAGCCAAGGGGCCCCAAGGGGCGAGCAGTACTTC	CASSQGAPRGEQYF
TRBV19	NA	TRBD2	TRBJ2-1	TGTGCCAGTAAGGCCTGGCTAGCGGGAGAGACTCGACCCTACAATGAGCAGTTCTTC	CASKAWLAGETRPYNEQFF
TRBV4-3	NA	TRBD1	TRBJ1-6	TGCGCCAGCAGCCAAGATCGGACAGGGATTTCACCCCTCCACTTT	CASSQDRTGISPLHF
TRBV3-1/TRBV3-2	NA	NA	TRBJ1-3	TGTGCCAGCAGCCAACCCGACAGCTCTGGAAACACCATATATTTT	CASSQPDSSGNTIYF
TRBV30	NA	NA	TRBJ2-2	TGTGCCTGGAGTGTTGTCAGGGCCACCGGGGAGCTGTTTTTT	CAWSVVRATGELFF